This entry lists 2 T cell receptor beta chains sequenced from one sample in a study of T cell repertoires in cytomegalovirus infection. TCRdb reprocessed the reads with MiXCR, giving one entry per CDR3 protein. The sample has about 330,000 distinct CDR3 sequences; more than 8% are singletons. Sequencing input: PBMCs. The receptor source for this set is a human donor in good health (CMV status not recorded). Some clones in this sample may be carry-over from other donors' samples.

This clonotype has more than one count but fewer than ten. CDR3 protein: CSGDTSGSYNEQFF. In DNA form, the CDR3 reads TGCAGCGGGGACACTAGCGGTTCCTACAATGAGCAGTTCTTC. This chain links TRBV29-1 with TRBJ2-1, with TRBD2 matching over 8 bases. Unmatched junction bases numbered 6, after V lost 7 bases and J lost 1 base. Germline V gene lookup returns CDR1 SQVTM and CDR2 ANQGSEA. CDR3 length: 14 amino acids.

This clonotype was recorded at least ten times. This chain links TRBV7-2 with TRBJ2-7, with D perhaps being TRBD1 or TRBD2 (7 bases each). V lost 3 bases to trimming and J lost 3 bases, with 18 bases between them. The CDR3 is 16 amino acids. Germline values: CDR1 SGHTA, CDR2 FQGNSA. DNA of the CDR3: TGTGCCAGCAGCTTGTCAGCGGGACAGAGCGTCTACGAGCAGTACTTC. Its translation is CASSLSAGQSVYEQYF.